The clone carrying this TCR beta chain was seen at least ten times. Its cognate antigen is unknown. Trimming shortened V by 3 bases and J by 8 bases, and 13 bases separated the two germline ends. This CDR3 is built from 13 residues. CDR1 is SNHLY, CDR2 FYNNEI, per germline. Diagnosis rested on symptoms, serum thyroxine and TRAb, thyroid ultrasound, and orbital computed tomography. This entry comes from a study of T cells in Graves' hyperthyroidism and ophthalmopathy. General observations from the study: Through a model of 13 V-J features, ophthalmopathy was separated from stable hyperthyroidism. Blood also carried most thyroid clonotypes expanded above 0.001.

Amplified TCR beta CDR3 regions derived from RNA transcripts. HTBI primers were used for first-round RT-PCR of the TCR CDR3. MiXCR was run by TCRdb on the multiplex PCR reads, yielding one entry per CDR3 protein. The table lists around 350,000 distinct CDR3 sequences, under 20% of them singletons. This chain connects TRBV2 to TRBJ1-2; D is unclear. Material for sequencing was blood. The sequence was obtained from a woman between 18 and 30 years old with Graves' hyperthyroidism. CDR3 coding DNA: TGTGCCAGCAGTGACGAAAATCGCGGGGGCTACACCTTC. The encoded protein is CASSDENRGGYTF.